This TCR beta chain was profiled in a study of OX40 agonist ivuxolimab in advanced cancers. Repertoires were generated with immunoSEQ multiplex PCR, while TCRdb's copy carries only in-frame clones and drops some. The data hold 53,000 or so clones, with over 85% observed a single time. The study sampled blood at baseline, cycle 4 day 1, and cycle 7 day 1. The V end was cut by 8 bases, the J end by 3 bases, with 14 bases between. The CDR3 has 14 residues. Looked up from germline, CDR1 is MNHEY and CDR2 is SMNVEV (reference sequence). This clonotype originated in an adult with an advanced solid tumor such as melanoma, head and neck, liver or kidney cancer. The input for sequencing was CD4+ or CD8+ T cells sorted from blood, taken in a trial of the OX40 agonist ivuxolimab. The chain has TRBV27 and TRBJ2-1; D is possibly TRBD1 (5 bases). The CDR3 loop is CASGRVQGYNEQFF. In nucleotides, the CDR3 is TGTGCCAGCGGTAGGGTGCAGGGCTACAATGAGCAGTTCTTC.